This TCR beta chain was profiled in a study of regulatory T cells in long-lasting Graves disease. The CDR3 sequence is 15 residues long. CDR1 and CDR2 (germline): MDHEN, SYDVKM. Trimming pared 7 bases from V and 0 bases from J, leaving 15 bases between. Specified time point: persistent/refractory GD, antithyroid drugs over 5 years with positive TRAb. TCR sequences were obtained from RNA taken from PBMCs. The table lists this clonotype with many counts. What it binds is unknown. Relying on iRepertoire HTBI primers and Arm-PCR of CDR3 regions, the team built TCR beta libraries. MiXCR, run by TCRdb on the multiplex PCR reads, gives a single entry per CDR3 protein. Among about 430,000 distinct CDR3 sequences listed, roughly 23% were seen once. Broader study findings: Persistent Graves' patients possessed reduced TCR diversity relative to recently diagnosed ones.

The J gene is TRBJ1-2, the V gene TRBV28, with D perhaps TRBD1 (5 bases). The sequence derives from a female donor with Graves disease. Specimen: peripheral blood mononuclear cells (PBMCs), collected when the disease was refractory, from a patient treated with antithyroid drugs. The CDR3 DNA follows: TGTGCCAGCATGGTCGGCAGGGCCGCTAACTATGGCTACACCTTC. Its protein product is CASMVGRAANYGYTF.